This entry lists 21 T cell receptor beta chains sequenced from one sample in a study of T-cell memory formation after mild COVID-19. TCRdb re-called the 5' RACE reads through MiXCR, storing one row per CDR3 protein. Of some 450,000 distinct CDR3 sequences listed, 18% are singletons. The source material was PBMCs or a T cell subset sorted from them (not recorded which). These receptors originate from a man aged 18-30 years who had mild COVID-19 (a few samples of this study predate the infection). Cell type and time point are not known.

This clonotype came up a few times. The rearrangement links TRBV7-9 to TRBJ1-1; D unclear. Germline V gene sequence: CDR1 SEHNR, CDR2 FQNEAQ (reference sequence). V shed 5 bases and J shed 5 bases, with 18 bases lying between them. The CDR3 runs 15 residues. In DNA form, the CDR3 reads TGTGCCAGCAGCCAACGGACTCTAGGGATGACTGAAGCTTTCTTT. This translates into CASSQRTLGMTEAFF.

This clonotype came up many times. V usage is TRBV12-3 or TRBV12-4 and J usage is TRBJ2-5, with TRBD1 matching 8 bases. After removal of 5 bases from V and 4 bases from J, the junction contained 3 bases not matched to a gene. This CDR3 has 13 amino acids. The CDR3 bases are TGTGCCAGCAGTGAGGACAGGGTAGAGACCCAGTACTTC. Translation gives CASSEDRVETQYF.

The genes are TRBV5-1 and TRBJ1-2; D gene uncertain. The V gene's germline CDR1 is SGHRS and CDR2 YFSETQ. This CDR3 has 14 residues. V was clipped by 4 bases and J by 8 bases, with 18 bases between them. The CDR3 region has the DNA TGCGCCAGCAGCCCCCCGAAGGCGGGTCGAGGCTACACCTTC. Protein: CASSPPKAGRGYTF.

This clonotype appeared many times. V is TRBV5-1 and J is TRBJ1-5, with D uncertain. Germline CDR1 is SGHRS and CDR2 is YFSETQ. The CDR3 loop spans 14 amino acids. Trimming took 0 bases from V and 7 from J, leaving 11 bases between them. The CDR3, as DNA: TGCGCCAGCAGCTTGGATGCCGAAAGGCAGCCCCAGCATTTT. Protein sequence: CASSLDAERQPQHF.

This clonotype showed up just a few times. The rearrangement joins TRBV2 to TRBJ2-7; 8 bases line up with TRBD1. The CDR3 is 13 residues long. The germline gives CDR1 SNHLY, CDR2 FYNNEI. The trim removed 8 bases at V and 2 bases at J, leaving 5 bases unmatched. The chain's CDR3 is CASAGQVAYEQYF. The CDR3 nucleotides are TGTGCCAGCGCGGGACAGGTAGCCTACGAGCAGTACTTC.

The chain uses TRBV7-2 and TRBJ2-1, with D possibly being TRBD1 (5 bases). Trimming removed 6 bases from V and 4 bases from J, with 19 bases in between. Germline CDR1 and CDR2: SGHTA and FQGNSA. The CDR3 contains 16 residues. The DNA for the CDR3 is TGTGCCAGCAGTTGGCCCGGCAGGGATCAGTACAATGAGCAGTTCTTC. Translating it yields CASSWPGRDQYNEQFF.

This clonotype was seen only a few times. The chain joins TRBV12-3 or TRBV12-4 to TRBJ2-5; D is possibly TRBD2 (5 bases). CDR3 length: 12 amino acids. Trimming cost V 8 bases and J 0 bases, with 7 bases left between them. The CDR3 DNA is TGTGCCAGCCGGGATCACCAAGAGACCCAGTACTTC. It specifies CASRDHQETQYF.

This clonotype was counted at least ten times. The rearrangement uses TRBV3-1 and TRBJ2-7; TRBD2 might be the D (7 bases). Germline CDR1 is LGHDT and CDR2 is YNNKEL (reference sequence). CDR3 size: 16 residues. V was pared by 3 bases and J by 6 bases, with 21 bases between. CDR3 in amino acids: CASSHEGGLGSSEQYF. The CDR3 DNA is TGTGCCAGCAGCCATGAGGGGGGGCTCGGATCCAGCGAGCAGTACTTC.

This chain connects TRBV12-3 or TRBV12-4 to TRBJ2-3, with 9 bases lining up with TRBD2. V lost 6 bases and J lost 6; bases outside the gene matches: 10. The CDR3 spans 15 residues. The CDR3 sequence is CASRTFSGGEDTQYF. CDR3 DNA: TGTGCCAGCAGAACCTTTAGCGGGGGCGAGGATACGCAGTATTTT.

There are many counts of this clonotype. The V and J genes are TRBV9 and TRBJ2-1, with D perhaps being TRBD1 or TRBD2 (6 bases each). Germline CDR1 reads SGDLS; CDR2 reads YYNGEE. The CDR3 is 15 amino acids. V was pared by 0 bases and J by 6 bases, with 13 bases between. CDR3: CASSVVGGRGNEQFF. In DNA, the CDR3 is TGTGCCAGCAGCGTAGTGGGGGGCAGGGGCAATGAGCAGTTCTTC.

The chain recombines TRBV7-2 with TRBJ1-3, with 8 bases fitting TRBD1. Germline CDR1 SGHTA, CDR2 FQGNSA. V lost 1 base, J lost 2 bases, and 1 base stayed unmatched. The CDR3 has 15 residues. As DNA, the CDR3 is TGTGCCAGCAGCTTAGTGACAGGGGCTGGAAACACCATATATTTT. Translating gives CASSLVTGAGNTIYF.

This clonotype has just a few counts. This sequence joins TRBV5-1 and TRBJ2-1; possibly TRBD1 for D (6 bases). CDR3 length: 16 residues. V gave up 4 bases and J gave up 1 base, with 15 bases separating them. CDR1 and CDR2 from the germline V gene are SGHRS and YFSETQ. CDR3 sequence reads: CASSRNRDPSYNEQFF. CDR3 bases: TGCGCCAGCAGCAGAAACAGGGACCCATCCTACAATGAGCAGTTCTTC.

The chain recombines TRBV20-1 with TRBJ1-5, with a tentative D call TRBD1 (6 bases). The CDR3 is 15 residues long. V was trimmed by 5 bases and J by 5 bases, leaving 19 bases between them. Germline V gene lookup returns CDR1 DFQATT and CDR2 SNEGSKA (reference sequence). This CDR3 is CSAGEFPGADQPQHF. In DNA form, the CDR3 reads TGCAGTGCTGGGGAATTCCCAGGGGCGGATCAGCCCCAGCATTTT.

This clonotype was seen a few times. V is TRBV10-3 and J is TRBJ1-2; 8 positions agree with TRBD1. Germline loops: CDR1 ENHRY, CDR2 SYGVKD. With 6 bases clipped from V and 4 bases from J, the junction kept 10 bases outside the gene matches. The CDR3 is 15 residues long. CDR3 DNA: TGTGCCATCAGACCGGGGACAGGAACTTCCTATGGCTACACCTTC. It codes for CAIRPGTGTSYGYTF.

This clonotype was counted many times. The chain employs TRBV6-6 and TRBJ2-7; 8 nucleotides agree with TRBD1. J lost 2 bases, V lost 9 bases, and 6 bases had no gene match. The CDR3 covers 13 residues. In germline, CDR1 is MNHNY, CDR2 SVGAGI (reference sequence). The CDR3 DNA follows: TGTGCCAGTGGGGGACAGGCAACCTACGAGCAGTACTTC. Its protein product is CASGGQATYEQYF.

This clonotype showed up just a few times. This chain links TRBV19 with TRBJ2-7; D gene uncertain. CDR1 is LNHDA and CDR2 is SQIVND in the germline V gene (reference sequence). The CDR3 loop spans 14 amino acids. V was trimmed by 3 bases and J by 6 bases, leaving 15 bases between them. CDR3 nucleotide sequence: TGTGCCAGTAGTATTTCTGGACCCGACTCCGAGCAGTACTTC. Residues: CASSISGPDSEQYF.

This clonotype was found a few times. V is TRBV20-1 and J is TRBJ2-7; no reliable D call. The CDR3 is 10 amino acids. Trimming took 3 bases from V and 6 from J, leaving 6 bases between them. Germline V gives CDR1 DFQATT, CDR2 SNEGSKA (reference sequence). CDR3 DNA: TGCAGTGCTAGCGACCTCGAGCAGTACTTC. This gives the protein CSASDLEQYF.

The gene calls are TRBV11-2 and TRBJ2-3, with D tentatively TRBD2 (6 bases). The V end was cut by 1 base, the J end by 0 bases, with 8 bases between. The CDR3 has 15 amino acids. CDR1 is SGHAT and CDR2 is FQNNGV in the germline V gene. The CDR3 is CASSLVLASTDTQYF. The CDR3 bases are TGTGCCAGCAGCTTAGTACTAGCAAGCACAGATACGCAGTATTTT. Full variable domain (missing parts from reference TRBV11-2 and TRBJ2-3): EAGVAQSPRYKIIEKRQSVAFWCNPISGHATLYWYQQILGQGPKLLIQFQNNGVVDDSQLPKDRFSAERLKGVDSTLKIQPAKLEDSAVYLCASSLVLASTDTQYFGPGTRLTVL.

The rearrangement uses TRBV7-9 and TRBJ1-1; D possibly corresponds to TRBD1 (6 bases). This CDR3 spans 15 amino acids. Trimming took 1 base from V and 1 from J, leaving 10 bases between them. Per germline, CDR1 SEHNR and CDR2 FQNEAQ (reference sequence). CDR3 region: CASSLVQGQNTEAFF. CDR3 bases: TGTGCCAGCAGCTTAGTACAGGGACAGAACACTGAAGCTTTCTTT.

V is TRBV7-2 and J is TRBJ2-7, with 10 nucleotides matching TRBD2. Germline trimming cut 4 bases from V and 0 bases from J; bases unmatched to any gene: 18. The CDR3 length is 20 residues. Germline CDR1 is SGHTA and CDR2 is FQGNSA. CDR3 sequence reads: CASSSQTNSRLAGASYEQYV. The CDR3, as DNA: TGTGCCAGCAGCTCTCAGACTAATTCTCGGCTAGCGGGGGCCTCCTACGAGCAGTACGTC.

The chain is built from TRBV7-3 and TRBJ2-7; D remains unclear. From germline, CDR1 is SGHTA and CDR2 FQGTGA. V gave up 5 bases and J gave up 2 bases, with 4 bases separating them. The CDR3 totals 11 residues. The CDR3 spells CASSLPYEQYV. The CDR3 coding sequence is TGTGCCAGCAGCCTACCCTACGAGCAGTACGTC.